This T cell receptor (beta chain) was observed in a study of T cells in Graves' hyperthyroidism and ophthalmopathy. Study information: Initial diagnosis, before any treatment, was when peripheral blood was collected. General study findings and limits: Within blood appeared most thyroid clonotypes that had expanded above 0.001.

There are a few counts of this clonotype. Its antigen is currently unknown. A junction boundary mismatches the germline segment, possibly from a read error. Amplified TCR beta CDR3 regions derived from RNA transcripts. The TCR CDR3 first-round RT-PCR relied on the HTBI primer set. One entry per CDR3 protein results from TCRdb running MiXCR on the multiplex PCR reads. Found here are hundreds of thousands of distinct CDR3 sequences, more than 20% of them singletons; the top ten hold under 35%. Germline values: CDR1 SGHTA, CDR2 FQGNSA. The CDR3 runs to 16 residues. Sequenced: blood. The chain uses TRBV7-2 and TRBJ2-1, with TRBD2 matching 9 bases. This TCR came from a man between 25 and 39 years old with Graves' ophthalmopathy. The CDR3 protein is CASSLLAGPTYNGQFF. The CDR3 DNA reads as TGTGCCAGCAGCTTACTAGCGGGACCCACCTACAATGGGCAGTTCTTC.